Here is one T cell receptor (beta chain) with its context. Its antigen is undetermined. The record originates from a study of T-cell reconstitution after alpha-beta-depleted transplantation in children. Findings of the study overall: Reported findings indicate that, about two months after transplant, alpha-beta T cells came from several hundred expanded clones, which were derived from non-depleted graft cells. The study traced high day-60 TCRbeta diversity in some patients to surviving recipient T cells and thymic progenitors. One year post-transplant, T-cell counts and diversity were largely derived from T cells produced anew.

For TCRbeta, the library was prepared with unique molecular identifiers. TCRdb reanalysed the PCR reads using MiXCR and keeps one entry per CDR3 protein. The table records roughly 100,000 distinct CDR3 sequences, about 5.6% of them present only once. The CDR3 extends over 17 amino acids. V shed 2 bases and J 6 bases; nucleotides not matched to a gene: 12. Germline CDR1 and CDR2: MNHEY and SVGAGI. The V and J genes are TRBV6-5 and TRBJ2-3, with TRBD2 matching 9 bases. This sample comprised PBMCs, mostly from graft donor cells, obtained 60 days after TCRalphabeta/CD19-depleted stem cell transplant. The TCR originated in a female patient aged 2-9 years who had a stem cell transplant for Fanconi anemia, so the T cells may come from the graft donor. The CDR3 nucleotides read TGTGCCAGCAGTTACGTTCGGGGCGGGGGGGCGTCGGATACGCAGTATTTT. This translates into CASSYVRGGGASDTQYF.